The count of the clone carrying this T cell receptor beta chain is one. Its antigen is undetermined. Template material for amplifying TCR beta CDR3 regions consisted of RNA transcripts. The TCR CDR3 was amplified in a first-round RT-PCR using the HTBI primer set. TCRdb re-called the multiplex PCR reads through MiXCR, storing one row per CDR3 protein. The sample contains about 510,000 distinct CDR3 sequences, over 35% of which appear only once. The entry originates in a study of T cells in Graves' hyperthyroidism and ophthalmopathy. General study points: Most thyroid clonotypes with frequency above 0.001 were detected in blood. Ophthalmopathy was identified by the model a median approximately six months ahead of onset.

The CDR3 contains 15 residues. The germline CDR1 and CDR2 sequences are SGHVS and FNYEAQ. Trimming left V 6 bases short and J 0 bases short, with 15 bases between. The TCR originated in an adult woman with Graves' disease, either hyperthyroidism or ophthalmopathy (not recorded which). The gene calls are TRBV7-6 and TRBJ2-7; D could derive from TRBD1 or TRBD2 (6 bases each). What was sequenced was peripheral blood or thyroid tissue (not recorded which). CDR3 sequence reads: CASSRRDTSSYEQYF. The CDR3 region has the DNA TGTGCCAGCAGTAGGCGGGACACCAGCTCCTACGAGCAGTACTTC.